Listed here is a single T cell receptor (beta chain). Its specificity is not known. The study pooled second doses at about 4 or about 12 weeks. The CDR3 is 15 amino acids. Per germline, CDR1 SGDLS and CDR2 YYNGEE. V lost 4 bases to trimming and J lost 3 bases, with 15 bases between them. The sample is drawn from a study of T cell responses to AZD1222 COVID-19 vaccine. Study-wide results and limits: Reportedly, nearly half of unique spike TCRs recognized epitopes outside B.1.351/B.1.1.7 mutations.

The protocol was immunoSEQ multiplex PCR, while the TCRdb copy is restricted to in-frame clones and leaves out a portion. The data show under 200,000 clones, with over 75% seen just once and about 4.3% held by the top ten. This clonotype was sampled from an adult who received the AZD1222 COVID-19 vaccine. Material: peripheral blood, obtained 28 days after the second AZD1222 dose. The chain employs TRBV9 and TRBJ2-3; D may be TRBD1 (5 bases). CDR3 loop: CASSSGISMTDTQYF. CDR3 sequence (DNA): TGTGCCAGCAGCTCAGGGATTTCGATGACAGATACGCAGTATTTT.